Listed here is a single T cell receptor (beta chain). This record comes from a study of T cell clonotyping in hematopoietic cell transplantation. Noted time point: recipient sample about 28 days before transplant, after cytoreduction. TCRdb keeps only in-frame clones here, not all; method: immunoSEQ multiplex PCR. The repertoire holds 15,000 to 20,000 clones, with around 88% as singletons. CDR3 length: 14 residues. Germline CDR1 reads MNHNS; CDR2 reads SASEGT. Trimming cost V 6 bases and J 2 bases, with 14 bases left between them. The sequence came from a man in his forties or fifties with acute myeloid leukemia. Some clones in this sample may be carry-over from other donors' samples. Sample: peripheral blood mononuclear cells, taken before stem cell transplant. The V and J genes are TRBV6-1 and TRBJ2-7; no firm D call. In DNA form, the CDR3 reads TGTGCCAGCAGCCACACCATTCAGGCCTACGAGCAGTACTTC. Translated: CASSHTIQAYEQYF.